This T cell receptor beta chain appears in the sequencing data of a study of T cells in Graves' hyperthyroidism and ophthalmopathy. Using RNA transcripts as the source, TCR beta CDR3 regions were amplified. HTBI primers were employed in a first-round RT-PCR of the TCR CDR3. Each CDR3 protein is one row after TCRdb ran MiXCR on the multiplex PCR reads. The sample contains about 210,000 distinct CDR3 sequences, under 20% of which appear only once. This clonotype has ten or more counts. The CDR3 loop spans 15 amino acids. From germline, CDR1 is LGHDT and CDR2 YNNKEL (reference sequence). The V segment lost 6 bases and the J segment 4 bases; nucleotides outside the gene matches: 9.

The sequence derives from a man aged 45-65 years with Graves' hyperthyroidism. Sequences were obtained from blood. The chain uses TRBV3-1 and TRBJ2-7; 10 bases are a match to TRBD2. For the CDR3, the DNA is TGTGCCAGCAGTTTGCGTGGACTAGCGGAATACGAGCAGTACTTC. As protein: CASSLRGLAEYEQYF.